These 12 T cell receptor beta chains were all obtained from the same sample, sequenced in a study of T cell repertoires in cytomegalovirus infection. One entry per CDR3 protein results from TCRdb running MiXCR on the reads. Of 180,000 or so distinct CDR3 sequences in the sample, approximately 18% were seen once. The sequencing input was CD8+ T cells from PBMCs. These receptors were obtained from a human donor in good health (CMV status not recorded). Some clones in this sample may be carry-over from other donors' samples.

This clonotype has a count of ten or more. Mismatch with germline at one junction end may stem from a read error. J is TRBJ2-1 and V is TRBV7-8; D possibly corresponds to TRBD2 (5 bases). There are 14 residues in the CDR3. In germline, CDR1 is SGHVS, CDR2 FQNEAQ. The CDR3 is CPRGPGISYNEQFF. In DNA, the CDR3 is TGCCCACGGGGTCCGGGAATCTCCTACAATGAGCAGTTCTTC.

Written as DNA, the CDR3 is TGTGCCAGCAGCCCTGACACCGGGACAGCCTACAATGAGCAGTTCTTC. It yields the protein CASSPDTGTAYNEQFF. The chain uses TRBV7-2 and TRBJ2-1; 7 bases agree with TRBD1. CDR1 is SGHTA, CDR2 FQGNSA, per germline. The CDR3 length is 16 residues. After removal of 5 bases from V and 2 bases from J, the junction contained 9 bases not matched to a gene.

The chain combines TRBV5-1 with TRBJ1-2, with TRBD1 identical over 10 bases. The ends lost 3 bases at V and 1 base at J; junction bases unmatched: 15. The CDR3 consists of 19 residues. The germline V gene has CDR1 SGHRS and CDR2 YFSETQ. The CDR3 reads CASSSAIRTGGPNNYGYTF. The CDR3 nucleotides are TGCGCCAGCAGCTCCGCGATCAGGACAGGGGGTCCCAATAACTATGGCTACACCTTC.

This clonotype turned up a few times. The gene calls are TRBV7-9 and TRBJ2-1, with unresolved D. The ends were cut back, 6 bases at V and 0 bases at J, with 12 bases in the middle. Germline CDR1 reads SEHNR; CDR2 reads FQNEAQ (reference sequence). The CDR3 is made up of 15 amino acids. The CDR3 sequence is CASSPTASSYNEQFF. Here the CDR3 DNA reads TGTGCCAGCAGTCCTACAGCGAGCTCCTACAATGAGCAGTTCTTC.

CDR3 residues: CASSQAPTGTVGETQYF. In DNA, the CDR3 is TGCGCCAGCAGCCAGGCACCGACAGGGACGGTAGGAGAGACCCAGTACTTC. The genes are TRBV4-1 and TRBJ2-5; 7 bases align to TRBD1. From germline, CDR1 is MGHRA and CDR2 YSYEKL. Trimming at V came to 3 bases and at J to 4 bases, leaving 14 bases not matched to a gene. This CDR3 has 17 residues.

A few counts support this clonotype. The V call is TRBV4-2, the J call TRBJ1-6; D is unclear. This CDR3 comprises 15 residues. Trimming shortened V by 5 bases and J by 0 bases, and 8 bases separated the two germline ends. Germline CDR1 and CDR2: LGHNA and YNFKEQ. In DNA form, the CDR3 reads TGTGCCAGCAGCGACATAAGCTCCTATAATTCACCCCTCCACTTT. Translating gives CASSDISSYNSPLHF.

V and J are TRBV5-5 and TRBJ2-6; the D call may be TRBD1 or TRBD2 (5 bases each). The V end lost 4 bases, the J end lost 1 base, and 18 bases lay between the germline ends. Germline loops: CDR1 SGHKS, CDR2 YYEKEE (reference sequence). The CDR3 extends over 18 amino acids. The CDR3 here is CASSPARASGSGANVLTF. In DNA form, the CDR3 reads TGTGCCAGCAGCCCCGCCAGGGCGTCGGGGTCTGGGGCCAACGTCCTGACTTTC.

V usage is TRBV14 and J usage is TRBJ2-7; TRBD2 is a possible D gene (6 bases). The V and J ends lost 7 bases and 5 bases respectively, with 15 bases between them. In germline, CDR1 is SGHDN, CDR2 FVKESK. The CDR3 loop spans 13 amino acids. Here the CDR3 reads CASTGLRAHEQYF. The CDR3 DNA sequence: TGTGCCAGCACGGGACTCAGAGCCCACGAGCAGTACTTC. The full variable domain, with the rest looked up from reference TRBV14 and TRBJ2-7, is EAGVTQFPSHSVIEKGQTVTLRCDPISGHDNLYWYRRVMGKEIKFLLHFVKESKQDESGMPNNRFLAERTGGTYSTLKVQPAELEDSGVYFCASTGLRAHEQYFGPGTRLTVT.

This clonotype was found once. V usage is TRBV23-1 and J usage is TRBJ2-1, with 7 nucleotides matching TRBD2. TRBV23-1 is an ORF, with its function uncertain. J lost 0 bases, V lost 2 bases, and 10 bases had no gene match. The CDR3 totals 18 residues. As DNA, the CDR3 is TGCGCCAGCAGTCAAAACAATGGGAGGGCCGACTCCTACAATGAGCAGTTCTTC. It encodes CASSQNNGRADSYNEQFF.

This chain connects TRBV4-2 to TRBJ1-1; the D is unclear. There are 14 residues in the CDR3. Germline lookup yields CDR1 LGHNA and CDR2 YNFKEQ. V lost 1 base to trimming and J lost 4 bases, with 10 bases between them. In DNA form, the CDR3 reads TGTGCCAGCAGCCAAGGGGTGGGCGCCACTGAAGCTTTCTTT. Translated: CASSQGVGATEAFF.

The rearrangement joins TRBV29-1 to TRBJ2-3; 10 positions match TRBD1. CDR3 length equals 15 residues. After removal of 1 base from V and 2 bases from J, the junction contained 3 bases not matched to a gene. CDR1 and CDR2 (germline): SQVTM, ANQGSEA. CDR3 nucleotides: TGCAGCGTTGAAGGGGGACAGGGGCCCACAGATACGCAGTATTTT. Translated: CSVEGGQGPTDTQYF.

In its sample, this clonotype was seen a few times. J is TRBJ2-3 and V is TRBV20-1; D remains ambiguous. Germline CDR1 is DFQATT and CDR2 is SNEGSKA (reference sequence). Trimming removed 6 bases from V and 5 bases from J, with 18 bases in between. The CDR3 runs 14 residues. This CDR3 is CSASEPSAVDTQYF. CDR3 bases: TGCAGTGCCTCGGAACCCTCGGCGGTAGATACGCAGTATTTT.